The next 14 T cell receptor beta chains were all read from a single sample in a study of blood T cell repertoires in COVID-19 (dated by TCRdb to about 2020). Preparation of the library involved the immunoSEQ multiplex PCR assay. Here the immuneACCESS table is served through TCRdb, limited to in-frame sequences with V and J called. Missing clones are a known gap in these copies; in checked studies unresolved V genes cover under half, and the rest lacks a known reason. This sample is represented by about half a million clones; approximately 83% of them were singletons. The top ten hold roughly 3.2% of the sample. The sample taken for sequencing was peripheral blood. Every receptor here comes from a human donor in a cohort sampled during active COVID-19.

About this clone itself: This CDR3 is also generated by other DNA sequences in the sample. J is TRBJ1-1 and V is TRBV9; 9 positions match TRBD1. The length of the CDR3 is 16 residues. The V gene end was trimmed by 0 bases and the J gene end by 1 base; junction bases not matched to a gene: 4. From germline, CDR1 is SGDLS and CDR2 YYNGEE. CDR3 DNA sequence: TGTGCCAGCAGCGTAGGGGTGGGACAGGGGAACACTGAAGCTTTCTTT. Its translation is CASSVGVGQGNTEAFF.

The chain links TRBV6-5 to TRBJ1-1; TRBD1 matches at 7 bases. With 11 bases clipped from V and 6 bases from J, the junction kept 12 bases outside the gene matches. CDR1 MNHEY and CDR2 SVGAGI come from the germline V gene. CDR3 length equals 13 residues. DNA for the CDR3: TGTGCCGTGTGGGGACAGAGGTCAGCTGAAGCTTTCTTT. Amino acids: CAVWGQRSAEAFF.

The count of this clone is one. Written as DNA, the CDR3 is TGTGCCAGCAGCTTGGAGGCCCCAAACTATGGCTACACCTTC. This sequence encodes CASSLEAPNYGYTF. J is TRBJ1-2 and V is TRBV7-9; D is undetermined. The CDR3 is 14 amino acids. Germline lookup yields CDR1 SEHNR and CDR2 FQNEAQ (reference sequence). Trimming took 3 bases from V and 2 from J, leaving 10 bases between them.

This clone came up a few times. This chain joins TRBV6-5 and TRBJ1-1; D is unresolved. The CDR3 has 13 residues. Germline V gives CDR1 MNHEY, CDR2 SVGAGI. V lost 6 bases, J lost 5 bases, and 13 bases lay in between. The CDR3 coding sequence is TGTGCCAGCAGGCGGGGTTCGTTAACTGAAGCTTTCTTT. Its translation: CASRRGSLTEAFF.

This clone was observed a handful of times. The sample has other DNA sequences that encode this CDR3 too. The rearrangement links TRBV6-5 to TRBJ1-3, with a weak D call TRBD1 (5 bases). This CDR3 is 12 amino acids long. CDR1 is MNHEY, CDR2 SVGAGI, per germline. The V gene lost 8 bases and the J gene lost 0 bases, with 5 bases spanning the gap. In nucleotides, the CDR3 is TGTGCCAGCGACAGCTCTGGAAACACCATATATTTT. This sequence encodes CASDSSGNTIYF.

The chain recombines TRBV30 with TRBJ1-3; D ambiguous. The CDR3 runs to 15 residues. V lost 0 bases to trimming and J lost 5 bases, with 14 bases between them. The germline V gene has CDR1 GTSNPN and CDR2 SVGIG (reference sequence). The CDR3 protein is CAWSVRGWDRNTIYF. CDR3 coding DNA: TGTGCCTGGAGTGTACGAGGGTGGGATAGAAACACCATATATTTT.

This clone has only one observation. V and J are TRBV5-1 and TRBJ1-1; 7 positions agree with TRBD1. Per the germline V gene, CDR1 is SGHRS and CDR2 is YFSETQ. CDR3 size: 15 residues. V shed 1 base and J 5 bases; nucleotides not matched to a gene: 8. The CDR3 DNA follows: TGCGCCAGCAGCTTGAGCCCAGGGGGTGGTACTGAAGCTTTCTTT. It translates to CASSLSPGGGTEAFF.

The chain carries TRBV3-1 (or the pseudogene TRBV3-2) and TRBJ2-3; 12 nucleotides agree with TRBD2. CDR1 is LGHDT and CDR2 is YNNKEL in the germline V gene (reference sequence). CDR3 length: 17 amino acids. J gave up 5 bases and V 1 base, and 7 bases lay outside the gene matches. This CDR3 reads CASSQVGTSGPRDTQYF. For the CDR3, the DNA is TGTGCCAGCAGCCAAGTTGGGACTAGCGGGCCAAGAGATACGCAGTATTTT.

V is TRBV27 and J is TRBJ1-6, with unresolved D. V was clipped by 3 bases and J by 6 bases, with 9 bases between them. This CDR3 is 14 amino acids long. Germline CDR1 is MNHEY and CDR2 is SMNVEV (reference sequence). CDR3 nucleotides: TGTGCCAGCAGTTTTGACAAAGCTAATTCACCCCTCCACTTT. Translation gives CASSFDKANSPLHF.

The chain links TRBV5-1 to TRBJ2-6, with TRBD1 matching over 8 bases. J was trimmed by 2 bases and V by 0 bases; bases with no gene match: 4. The CDR3 is made up of 17 amino acids. Germline values: CDR1 SGHRS, CDR2 YFSETQ. The DNA of the CDR3 is TGCGCCAGCAGCTTGGCGGCAGGGGGCGCTGGGGCCAACGTCCTGACTTTC. Translating it yields CASSLAAGGAGANVLTF.

V gene TRBV4-2 combines with J gene TRBJ2-1, with 14 bases aligning to TRBD2. Germline V gives CDR1 LGHNA, CDR2 YNFKEQ. The CDR3 totals 18 residues. J was trimmed by 0 bases and V by 1 base; bases with no gene match: 2. CDR3 DNA: TGTGCCAGCAGCCAAGCCGGGACTAGCGGGAGCTCCTACAATGAGCAGTTCTTC. As protein: CASSQAGTSGSSYNEQFF.

Worth noting for this clone: Compared with germline, one end of the junction differs, possibly owing to a read error. The J gene is TRBJ2-5, the V gene TRBV7-7; TRBD2 is a possible D gene (7 bases). This CDR3 has 13 amino acids. Per the germline V gene, CDR1 is SSHAT and CDR2 is FNYEAQ (reference sequence). CDR3 sequence: CASSPRGGGTQYF. CDR3 sequence (DNA): TGTGCTAGCAGCCCGAGAGGGGGGGGGACCCAGTACTTC.

This chain connects TRBV21-1 to TRBJ2-7; the table assigns TRBD2, which was not confirmed against the DNA. TRBV21-1 is recorded as a pseudogene. The CDR3 is made up of 15 amino acids. The CDR3 region is CASSAAAGGGCEQYF. CDR3 coding DNA: TGTGCCAGCAGCGCCGCGGCGGGAGGAGGATGCGAGCAGTACTTC.

In DNA, the CDR3 is TGCGCCAGCGACTCCGGACAGCCCAATCAGCCCCAGCATTTT. Amino acid sequence: CASDSGQPNQPQHF. The chain couples TRBV5-1 to TRBJ1-5, with D possibly TRBD1 on 6 matching bases. CDR3 size: 14 residues. Germline lookup yields CDR1 SGHRS and CDR2 YFSETQ. Trimming cost V 7 bases and J 3 bases, with 14 bases left between them.